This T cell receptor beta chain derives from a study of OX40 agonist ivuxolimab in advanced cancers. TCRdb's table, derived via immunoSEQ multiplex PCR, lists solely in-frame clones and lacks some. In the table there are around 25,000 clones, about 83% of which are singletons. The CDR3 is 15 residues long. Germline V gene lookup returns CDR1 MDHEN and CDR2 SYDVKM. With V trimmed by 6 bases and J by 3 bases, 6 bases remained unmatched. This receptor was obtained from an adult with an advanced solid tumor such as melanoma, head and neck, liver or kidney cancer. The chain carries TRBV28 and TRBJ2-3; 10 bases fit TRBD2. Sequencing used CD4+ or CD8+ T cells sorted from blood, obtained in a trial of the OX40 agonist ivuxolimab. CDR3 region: CASRDLAGATDTQYF. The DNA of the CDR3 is TGTGCCAGCAGGGATCTAGCGGGAGCTACAGATACGCAGTATTTT.